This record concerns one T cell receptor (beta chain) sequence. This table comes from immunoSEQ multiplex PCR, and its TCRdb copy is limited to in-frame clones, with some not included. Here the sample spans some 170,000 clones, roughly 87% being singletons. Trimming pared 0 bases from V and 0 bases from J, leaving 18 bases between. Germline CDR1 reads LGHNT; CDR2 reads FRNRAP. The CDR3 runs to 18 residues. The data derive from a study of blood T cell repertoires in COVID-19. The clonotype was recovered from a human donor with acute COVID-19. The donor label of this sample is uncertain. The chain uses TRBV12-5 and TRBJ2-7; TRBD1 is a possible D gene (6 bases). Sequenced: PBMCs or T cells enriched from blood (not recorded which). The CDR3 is CASGLVAWGTRSSYEQYF. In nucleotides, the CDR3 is TGTGCTAGTGGTTTGGTGGCGTGGGGGACACGGAGCTCCTACGAGCAGTACTTC.